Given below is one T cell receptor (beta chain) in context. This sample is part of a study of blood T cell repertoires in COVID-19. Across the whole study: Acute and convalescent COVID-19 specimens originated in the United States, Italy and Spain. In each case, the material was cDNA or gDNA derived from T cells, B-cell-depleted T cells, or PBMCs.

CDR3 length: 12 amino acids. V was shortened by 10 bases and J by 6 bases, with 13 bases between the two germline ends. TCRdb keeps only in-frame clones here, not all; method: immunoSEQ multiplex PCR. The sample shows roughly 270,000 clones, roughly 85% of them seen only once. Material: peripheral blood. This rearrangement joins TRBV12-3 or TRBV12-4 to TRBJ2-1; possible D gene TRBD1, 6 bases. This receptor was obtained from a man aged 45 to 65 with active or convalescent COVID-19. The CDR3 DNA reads TGTGCCACCACATTAGGGGGCAATGAGCAGTTCTTC. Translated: CATTLGGNEQFF.